A single sample is the source of the 27 T cell receptor beta chains below, sequenced in a study of diagnostic markers for celiac disease. TCRdb reanalyzed the reads and collapses them to one entry per CDR3 protein, without DNA. The data include some 2,000 distinct CDR3 sequences; the top ten clones carry roughly 17%. The specimen sequenced was either unsorted cells or a sorted T cell fraction (not recorded which). The source of these receptors is a human donor. This table probably holds off-target reads from a library built for another chain.

The CDR3 region is CSVAFGGANEQYF. This chain joins TRBV29-1 and TRBJ2-7; TCRdb returns TRBD2, unconfirmable since there is no DNA. The CDR3 runs to 13 residues. CDR1 SQVTM and CDR2 ANQGSEA come from the germline V gene.

This sequence joins TRBV19 and TRBJ1-5; TCRdb returns TRBD1, unconfirmable since there is no DNA. The CDR3 has 19 residues. Germline CDR1 and CDR2: LNHDA and SQIVND (reference sequence). Here the CDR3 reads CASSPGGGQGGLRNQPQHF.

V is TRBV15 and J is TRBJ1-6; the D call of TRBD1 rests on TCRdb alone, since no DNA is present to check it. CDR1 is LNHNV, CDR2 YYDKDF, per germline (reference sequence). CDR3 length: 14 amino acids. The CDR3 region is CAPILQGLYSPLHF.

This clonotype registers medium-sized by frequency. The chain joins TRBV18 to TRBJ2-4. Germline-derived CDR1 and CDR2 are KGHSH and LQKENI. CDR3 length: 13 amino acids. CDR3 in amino acids: CASSPASSNIQYF.

The chain joins TRBV3-1 to TRBJ2-5; there is no DNA to check the TCRdb D call of TRBD1. The CDR3 covers 15 residues. Germline-derived CDR1 and CDR2 are LGHDT and YNNKEL (reference sequence). The CDR3 is CASSSRDTRGKTQYF.

This clonotype is called medium-sized based on its frequency. The genes are TRBV7-2 and TRBJ1-1; as DNA is missing, the TRBD1 call by TCRdb cannot be tested. CDR3 length: 15 residues. The germline V gene has CDR1 SGHTA and CDR2 FQGNSA. CDR3 loop: CASSLGTGQGTEAFF.

V is TRBV6-2 or TRBV6-3 and J is TRBJ2-7; checking the TCRdb D call of TRBD1 is not possible without DNA. The CDR3 length is 14 residues. Germline V lookup: CDR1 MNHEY, CDR2 SVGEGT. The CDR3 loop reads CASSSSQDSPLQYF.

Judged by frequency, this clonotype is hyperexpanded. The chain combines TRBV20-1 with TRBJ2-3; the TCRdb D gene call, TRBD2, has no DNA to confirm it. From germline, CDR1 is DFQATT and CDR2 SNEGSKA (reference sequence). The CDR3 is 12 amino acids. The CDR3 sequence: CSVSGPGDTQYF.

The CDR3 sequence: CASSRLRGADTIYF. J is TRBJ1-3 and V is TRBV4-2. CDR1 LGHNA and CDR2 YNFKEQ come from the germline V gene. The CDR3 consists of 14 residues.

The gene calls are TRBV5-1 and TRBJ2-3; TCRdb designates TRBD1, a call that cannot be tested without DNA. The germline gives CDR1 SGHRS, CDR2 YFSETQ. The CDR3 length is 17 residues. CDR3: CASSLEPGQGRTDTQYF.

According to its frequency, this clonotype is medium-sized. V and J are TRBV12-3 or TRBV12-4 and TRBJ2-1. CDR3 length: 15 amino acids. The CDR3 spells CASSFQKLVGNEQFF.

CDR3 sequence: CASTQNPDTGELFF. This chain connects TRBV9 to TRBJ2-2. CDR3 size: 14 residues. The germline CDR1 and CDR2 sequences are SGDLS and YYNGEE.

This rearrangement joins TRBV20-1 to TRBJ2-2; TCRdb designates TRBD1, a call that cannot be tested without DNA. This CDR3 is 13 amino acids long. The germline V gene encodes CDR1 DFQATT and CDR2 SNEGSKA (reference sequence). The CDR3: CSATLGVIGELFF.

Considering frequency, this clonotype is large. This CDR3 is CASRPGQRYGYTF. The gene calls are TRBV6-2 or TRBV6-3 and TRBJ1-2; the D call from TCRdb, TRBD1, cannot be confirmed without DNA. Germline V gene lookup returns CDR1 MNHEY and CDR2 SVGEGT. The CDR3 runs 13 residues.

The chain couples TRBV7-6 to TRBJ2-7. Germline V gene lookup returns CDR1 SGHVS and CDR2 FNYEAQ. The CDR3 extends over 14 amino acids. The CDR3 loop is CASSLGWQSYEQYF.

The chain uses TRBV20-1 and TRBJ1-1; TCRdb calls TRBD1, which cannot be checked without DNA. The CDR3 runs to 13 residues. Germline V gene sequence: CDR1 DFQATT, CDR2 SNEGSKA (reference sequence). This chain's CDR3 is CSASEPGTDKAFF.

Measured by frequency, this clonotype is medium-sized. The V gene is TRBV20-1, the J gene TRBJ1-5; TCRdb designates TRBD1, a call that cannot be tested without DNA. Germline V gene lookup returns CDR1 DFQATT and CDR2 SNEGSKA (reference sequence). This CDR3 region has 16 residues. CDR3 sequence reads: CSASPYRGRVSQPQHF.

The chain employs TRBV20-1 and TRBJ1-1; the D gene TCRdb calls, TRBD1, cannot be checked with no DNA. Germline CDR1 is DFQATT and CDR2 is SNEGSKA (reference sequence). There are 15 residues in the CDR3. The CDR3 sequence: CSARVHGQGTTEAFF.

The CDR3 loop reads CAISDRGRGSSGANVLTF. The V call is TRBV10-3, the J call TRBJ2-6; TCRdb picks TRBD1, but there is no DNA to check that call. CDR1 and CDR2 (germline): ENHRY, SYGVKD. The CDR3 is 18 amino acids.

This clonotype is called medium-sized based on its frequency. The genes are TRBV20-1 and TRBJ2-3; the TRBD2 assignment by TCRdb is unverifiable without DNA. The length of the CDR3 is 14 residues. CDR1 is DFQATT and CDR2 is SNEGSKA in the germline V gene (reference sequence). CDR3 amino acids: CSARDSGSTDTQYF.

The chain employs TRBV5-1 and TRBJ1-2. In germline, CDR1 is SGHRS, CDR2 YFSETQ. The CDR3 extends over 14 amino acids. This chain's CDR3 is CASSWNAGTYGYTF.

The rearrangement joins TRBV6-2 or TRBV6-3 to TRBJ1-5; the TCRdb D gene call, TRBD1, has no DNA to confirm it. Germline V CDR1 and CDR2: MNHEY, SVGEGT. The CDR3 sequence is 13 residues long. This CDR3 is CASTWTDNQPQHF.

This clonotype is deemed medium-sized (0.01 to 0.1%) by its frequency. CDR3 loop: CAIRDRDDLTGELFF. The chain joins TRBV10-3 to TRBJ2-2; the D call of TRBD1 rests on TCRdb alone, since no DNA is present to check it. The germline CDR1 and CDR2 sequences are ENHRY and SYGVKD. CDR3 length equals 15 residues.

This clonotype is large by frequency. The chain combines TRBV5-1 with TRBJ2-3; as DNA is missing, the TRBD2 call by TCRdb cannot be tested. The CDR3 covers 16 residues. CDR1 is SGHRS, CDR2 YFSETQ, per germline. The CDR3 region is CASSPPSGGGTDTQYF.

The chain carries TRBV5-1 and TRBJ1-1; no DNA is available, so the TRBD1 call from TCRdb remains unchecked. This CDR3 has 16 amino acids. Germline values: CDR1 SGHRS, CDR2 YFSETQ. The CDR3 sequence is CASSLEAGGAGDEAFF.

This chain links TRBV19 with TRBJ1-5; TCRdb designates TRBD1, a call that cannot be tested without DNA. CDR1 is LNHDA, CDR2 SQIVND, per germline (reference sequence). This CDR3 region has 15 residues. The CDR3: CASSRRTDSNQPQHF. The full variable domain, with the rest looked up from reference TRBV19 and TRBJ1-5, is DGGITQSPKYLFRKEGQNVTLSCEQNLNHDAMYWYRQDPGQGLRLIYYSQIVNDFQKGDIAEGYSVSREKKESFPLTVTSAQKNPTAFYLCASSRRTDSNQPQHFGDGTRLSIL.

The rearrangement uses TRBV20-1 and TRBJ2-5; TCRdb proposes TRBD2, but this gene call is untestable without DNA. The CDR3 contains 16 residues. Germline values: CDR1 DFQATT, CDR2 SNEGSKA (reference sequence). The CDR3: CSAATPTSGGQETQYF.